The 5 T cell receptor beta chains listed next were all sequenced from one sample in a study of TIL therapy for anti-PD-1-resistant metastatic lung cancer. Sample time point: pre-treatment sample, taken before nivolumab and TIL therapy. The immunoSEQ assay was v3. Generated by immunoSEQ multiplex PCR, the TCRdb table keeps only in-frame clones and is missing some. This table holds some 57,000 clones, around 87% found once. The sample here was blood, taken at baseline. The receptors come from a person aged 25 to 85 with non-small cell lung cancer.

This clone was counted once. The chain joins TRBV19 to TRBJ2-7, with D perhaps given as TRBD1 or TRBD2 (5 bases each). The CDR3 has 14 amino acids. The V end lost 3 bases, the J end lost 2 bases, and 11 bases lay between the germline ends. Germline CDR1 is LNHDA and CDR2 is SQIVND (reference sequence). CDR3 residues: CASSMGDGPYEQYF. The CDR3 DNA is TGTGCCAGTAGTATGGGGGACGGACCCTACGAGCAGTACTTC.

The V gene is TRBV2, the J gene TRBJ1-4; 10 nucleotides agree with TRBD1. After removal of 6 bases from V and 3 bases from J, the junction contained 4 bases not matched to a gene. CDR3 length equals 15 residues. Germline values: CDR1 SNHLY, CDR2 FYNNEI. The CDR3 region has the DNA TGTGCCAGCAGCGACAGGGGGCAGGCTAATGAAAAACTGTTTTTT. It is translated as CASSDRGQANEKLFF.

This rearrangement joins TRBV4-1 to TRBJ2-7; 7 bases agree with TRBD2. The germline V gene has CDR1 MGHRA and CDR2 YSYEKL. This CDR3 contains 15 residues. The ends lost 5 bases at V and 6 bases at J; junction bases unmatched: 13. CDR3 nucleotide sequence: TGCGCCAGCAGCGATTCCGGGACTATTAGAACCGAGCAGTACTTC. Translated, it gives CASSDSGTIRTEQYF.

CDR3 loop: CASSYGGNTEAFF. The CDR3 DNA follows: TGTGCCAGCAGCTACGGCGGGAACACTGAAGCTTTCTTT. The V call is TRBV5-8, the J call TRBJ1-1; D remains ambiguous. Germline CDR1 is SGHTS and CDR2 is YDEGEE. The CDR3 has 13 amino acids. V gave up 3 bases and J gave up 1 base, with 7 bases separating them.

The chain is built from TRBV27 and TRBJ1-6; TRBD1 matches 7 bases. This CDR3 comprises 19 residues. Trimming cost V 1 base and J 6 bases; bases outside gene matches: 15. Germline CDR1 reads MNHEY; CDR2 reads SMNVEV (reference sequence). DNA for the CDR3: TGTGCCAGCAGTTTATATAGGACAGGCAGCCTTATGGGTAATTCACCCCTCCACTTT. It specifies CASSLYRTGSLMGNSPLHF.